Listed here is a single T cell receptor (beta chain). Its matching antigen is unknown. These data are taken from a study of T cell responses to AZD1222 COVID-19 vaccine. Profiled with immunoSEQ multiplex PCR; TCRdb holds only in-frame clones, not every one. The sample lists about 69,000 clones, 75% to 85% occurring once. The study pooled second doses at about 4 or about 12 weeks. General observations from the study: Two AZD1222 administrations were followed by greater Spike-specific TCR breadth and depth. Repertoires in all cases were sampled only once the peak T cell response had passed. Unmutated variant regions reportedly attract nearly half of all spike-specific TCRs.

Germline loops: CDR1 SGHTA, CDR2 FQGNSA. V was cut by 5 bases and J by 7 bases, with 12 bases left in between. The CDR3 covers 13 residues. V and J are TRBV7-2 and TRBJ1-5; a possible D gene is TRBD1 (6 bases). This receptor was taken from an adult who received the AZD1222 COVID-19 vaccine. Sequenced material: peripheral blood, taken 28 days after the second AZD1222 dose. Here the CDR3 DNA reads TGTGCCAGCAGCGACAGGCCCGGGCAGCCCCAGCATTTT. It specifies CASSDRPGQPQHF.